This TCR beta chain was identified in a study of blood T cell repertoires in COVID-19. Original processing notes: Reference gene primers were amplified, and this amplification served to estimate nucleated cell counts. Method: immunoSEQ multiplex PCR; TCRdb's copy keeps in-frame clones and lacks some. From that table come the V and J calls and clone size; the DNA was used to work out D and trimming. The table shows around 29,000 clones, with approximately 91% occurring only once. This CDR3 has 17 residues. This clone showed up just a few times. The rearrangement joins TRBV12-2 to TRBJ2-3; the table names TRBD2, a call not compared with the DNA. TRBV12-2 is designated a pseudogene. Sequenced input: peripheral blood. The source is a human donor with active COVID-19. The donor label of this sample is uncertain. CDR3 in amino acids: CASRLRPEIADTDTQYF. The CDR3 bases are TGTGCAAGTCGCTTGAGGCCTGAGATAGCGGACACAGATACGCAGTATTTT.